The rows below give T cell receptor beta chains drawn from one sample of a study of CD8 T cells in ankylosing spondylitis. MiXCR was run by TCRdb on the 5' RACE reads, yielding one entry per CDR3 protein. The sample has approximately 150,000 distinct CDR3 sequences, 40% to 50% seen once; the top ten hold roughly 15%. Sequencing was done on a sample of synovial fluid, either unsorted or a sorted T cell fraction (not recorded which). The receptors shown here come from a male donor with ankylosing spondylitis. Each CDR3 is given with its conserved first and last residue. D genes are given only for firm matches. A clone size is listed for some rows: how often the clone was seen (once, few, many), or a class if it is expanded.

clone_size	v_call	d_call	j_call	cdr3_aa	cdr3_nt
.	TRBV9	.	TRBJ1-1	CASSPLVGEAFF	TGTGCCAGCAGCCCCCTCGTGGGGGAAGCTTTCTTT
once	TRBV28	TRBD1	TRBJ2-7	CASARQGIPYEQYF	TGTGCCAGCGCCAGACAGGGCATCCCCTACGAGCAGTACTTC
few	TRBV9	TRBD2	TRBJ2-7	CASSVKAGVVLNEQYF	TGTGCCAGCAGCGTAAAAGCGGGAGTGGTACTAAACGAGCAGTACTTC
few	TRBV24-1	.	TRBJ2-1	CATSDGNLDEQFF	TGTGCCACCAGTGACGGGAACCTTGATGAGCAGTTCTTC
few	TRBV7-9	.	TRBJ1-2	CASSLIPGPRTNYGYTF	TGTGCCAGCAGCTTAATCCCCGGGCCCAGAACTAACTATGGCTACACCTTC
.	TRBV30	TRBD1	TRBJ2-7	CAWHPTGAYEQYF	TGTGCCTGGCACCCGACAGGGGCCTACGAGCAGTACTTC
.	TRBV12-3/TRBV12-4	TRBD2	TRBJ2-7	CASSSSSGSSYEQYF	TGTGCCAGCAGTTCCTCTAGCGGGTCTTCCTACGAGCAGTACTTC
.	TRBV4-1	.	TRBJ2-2	CASGTQANTGELFF	TGCGCCAGCGGAACACAGGCGAACACCGGGGAGCTGTTTTTT
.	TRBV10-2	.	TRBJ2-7	CASSEIAVWRRAYEQYF	TGCGCCAGCAGTGAGATTGCGGTATGGCGCCGGGCCTACGAGCAGTACTTC
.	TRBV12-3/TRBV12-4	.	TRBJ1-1	CASSLHWVVNTEAFF	TGTGCCAGCAGTTTACATTGGGTGGTGAACACTGAAGCTTTCTTT
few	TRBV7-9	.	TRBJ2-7	CASSPGRIYEQYF	TGTGCCAGCAGCCCGGGACGGATCTACGAGCAGTACTTC
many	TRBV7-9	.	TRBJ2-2	CASSLVGPGELFF	TGTGCCAGCAGCTTAGTAGGGCCCGGGGAGCTGTTTTTT
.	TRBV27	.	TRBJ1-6	CASSLDSSVSPLHF	TGTGCCAGCAGTTTAGACTCCTCAGTCTCACCCCTCCACTTT
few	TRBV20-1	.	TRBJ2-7	CSARDPHLDSSEQYF	TGCAGTGCTAGAGATCCCCACTTGGACAGTAGCGAGCAGTACTTC
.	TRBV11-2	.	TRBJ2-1	CASSLFTGYNEQFF	TGTGCCAGCAGTCTATTCACAGGGTACAATGAGCAGTTCTTC
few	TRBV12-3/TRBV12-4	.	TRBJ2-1	CASSPTGVAEQFF	TGTGCCAGCAGTCCTACTGGGGTGGCTGAGCAGTTCTTC
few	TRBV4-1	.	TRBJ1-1	CASSQFAGGDRWGAEAFF	TGCGCCAGCAGCCAATTCGCCGGGGGTGACAGGTGGGGCGCCGAAGCTTTCTTT
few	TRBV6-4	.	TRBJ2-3	CASSVEASTDTQYF	TGTGCCAGCAGTGTTGAGGCTAGCACAGATACGCAGTATTTT